Below are 9 T cell receptor beta chains sequenced from a single sample in a study of CD8 T cells in Susac syndrome. Random-hexamer reverse transcription was applied to roughly 0.45 to 1 ug RNA. A single record per CDR3 protein comes from TCRdb applying MiXCR to the immunoSEQ multiplex PCR reads. The table shows around 150,000 distinct CDR3 sequences, with around 96% occurring only once. Material: CD4+ T cells from PBMCs. The receptors come from a human donor with multiple sclerosis.

V is TRBV24-1 and J is TRBJ2-1; the match to TRBD2 covers 9 bases. The CDR3 extends over 15 amino acids. The V and J ends lost 4 bases and 10 bases, in that order; junction bases with no gene match: 10. CDR1 is KGHDR and CDR2 is SFDVKD in the germline V gene. CDR3 sequence (DNA): TGTGCCACCAGTGACGCAGCGGGGGGTCCCAGGGAGCAGTTCTTC. Its translation: CATSDAAGGPREQFF.

This clonotype was recorded only once. This chain connects TRBV5-1 to TRBJ2-2; no clear D. This CDR3 comprises 15 residues. CDR1 is SGHRS and CDR2 is YFSETQ in the germline V gene. With 0 bases removed from V and 4 bases from J, the gap between germline ends came to 10 bases. The CDR3 nucleotides are TGCGCCAGCAGCTTGGTTTCCGGGTCCACCGGGGAGCTGTTTTTT. Protein product: CASSLVSGSTGELFF.

The genes are TRBV15 and TRBJ2-7; 12 nucleotides line up with TRBD2. The CDR3 spans 19 residues. Per germline, CDR1 LNHNV and CDR2 YYDKDF (reference sequence). The junction had 9 bases not matched to a gene; V was cut back by 0 bases and J by 0 bases. CDR3 amino acids: CATSRDGGTSGGSSYEQYF. In DNA form, the CDR3 reads TGTGCCACCAGCAGAGACGGTGGTACTAGCGGGGGGAGCTCCTACGAGCAGTACTTC.

This chain joins TRBV27 and TRBJ1-1; the D gene is possibly TRBD1 (6 bases). V dropped 5 bases and J dropped 2 bases, with 12 bases sitting between them. The CDR3 contains 14 residues. Germline V gene data show CDR1 as MNHEY and CDR2 as SMNVEV (reference sequence). The CDR3 loop reads CASSGGTPNTEAFF. CDR3 nucleotides: TGTGCCAGCAGTGGCGGGACACCTAACACTGAAGCTTTCTTT.

The chain has TRBV19 and TRBJ1-5, with 7 bases aligning to TRBD1. V was pared by 3 bases and J by 2 bases, with 10 bases of the junction left unmatched. This CDR3 has 17 amino acids. Germline V gives CDR1 LNHDA, CDR2 SQIVND (reference sequence). The CDR3 DNA reads as TGTGCCAGTAGTATCGAAAGGGGGCTAGGGGGCAATCAGCCCCAGCATTTT. It yields the protein CASSIERGLGGNQPQHF.

This clonotype was recorded only once. V usage is TRBV15 and J usage is TRBJ2-1; TRBD1 is a possible D gene (6 bases). The CDR3 contains 12 residues. V was clipped by 5 bases and J by 6 bases, with 8 bases between them. Germline V gene data show CDR1 as LNHNV and CDR2 as YYDKDF (reference sequence). This chain's CDR3 is CATSGRGNEQFF. The CDR3, as DNA: TGTGCCACCAGCGGCAGGGGCAATGAGCAGTTCTTC.

The chain links TRBV3-1 to TRBJ2-1; D unresolved. Germline CDR1 and CDR2: LGHDT and YNNKEL (reference sequence). CDR3 length: 14 amino acids. Deletions cut 4 bases from V and 6 bases from J, with 13 bases between. The CDR3 region is CASSPSRWANEQFF. CDR3 coding DNA: TGTGCCAGCAGCCCCTCGCGCTGGGCCAATGAGCAGTTCTTC.

The chain carries TRBV12-3 or TRBV12-4 and TRBJ2-7, with TRBD1 matching over 7 bases. Unmatched junction bases numbered 4, after V lost 2 bases and J lost 6 bases. CDR3 length: 13 amino acids. CDR3 residues: CASSLSTGREQYF. The CDR3 region has the DNA TGTGCCAGCAGTTTATCGACAGGGCGCGAGCAGTACTTC.

The chain has TRBV18 and TRBJ1-2; 7 bases are a match to TRBD1. The junction had 8 bases not matched to a gene; V was cut back by 5 bases and J by 2 bases. Germline CDR1 is KGHSH and CDR2 is LQKENI. CDR3 length: 15 amino acids. The CDR3 protein is CASSFTQGGNYGYTF. CDR3 bases: TGTGCCAGCTCATTCACCCAAGGGGGCAACTATGGCTACACCTTC.